This is a list of T cell receptor beta chains from one sample in a study of T cells in Graves' hyperthyroidism and ophthalmopathy. One entry per CDR3 protein results from TCRdb running MiXCR on the multiplex PCR reads. Among a few hundred thousand distinct CDR3 sequences listed, roughly 17% were seen once. Sequenced: blood. The source is a woman aged 18-29 years with Graves' ophthalmopathy. Each CDR3 is given without its conserved first and last residue.

>TRBV5-4
ASSPPLSTGGGYGYT
>TRBV20-1
SARDARLSGNTIY
>TRBV12-3/TRBV12-4
ASSYQPGQEETQY
>TRBV20-1
SVIPPGSNYGYT
>TRBV18
ASSLAELAGEGAEQF
>TRBV19
ASSIMARRITGDLF
>TRBV7-2
ASSLTSGSYTGELF
>TRBV29-1
SVEILQSYEQY
>TRBV3-1
ASSLLQPGQSAAF
>TRBV12-3/TRBV12-4
ASSYGENQPQH
>TRBV28
ASSLASGTFSYNEQF
>TRBV29-1
SVGGGAYPYEQY
>TRBV10-3
AISERVTDTQY
>TRBV5-4
ASSNRDGQPQH
>TRBV19
ASSVGGQPSYEQY